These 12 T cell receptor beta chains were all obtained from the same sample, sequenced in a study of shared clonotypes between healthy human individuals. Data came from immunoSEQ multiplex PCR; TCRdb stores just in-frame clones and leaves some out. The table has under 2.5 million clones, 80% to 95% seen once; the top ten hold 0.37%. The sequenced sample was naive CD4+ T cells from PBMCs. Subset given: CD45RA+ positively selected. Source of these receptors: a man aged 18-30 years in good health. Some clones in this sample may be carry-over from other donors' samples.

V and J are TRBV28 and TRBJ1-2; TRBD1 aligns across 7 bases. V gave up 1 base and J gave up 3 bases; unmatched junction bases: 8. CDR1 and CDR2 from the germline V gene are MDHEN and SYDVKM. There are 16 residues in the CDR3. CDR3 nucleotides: TGTGCCAGCAGTTTATTAGGGGGCAACGGTGACTATGGCTACACCTTC. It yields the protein CASSLLGGNGDYGYTF.

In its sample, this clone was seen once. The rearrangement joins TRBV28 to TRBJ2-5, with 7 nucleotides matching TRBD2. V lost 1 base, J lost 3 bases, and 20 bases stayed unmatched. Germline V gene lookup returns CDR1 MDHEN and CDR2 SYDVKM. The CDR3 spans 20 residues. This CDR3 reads CASSLLATSTRLGREETQYF. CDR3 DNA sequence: TGTGCCAGCAGTTTATTGGCGACTAGCACCCGACTGGGACGCGAAGAGACCCAGTACTTC.

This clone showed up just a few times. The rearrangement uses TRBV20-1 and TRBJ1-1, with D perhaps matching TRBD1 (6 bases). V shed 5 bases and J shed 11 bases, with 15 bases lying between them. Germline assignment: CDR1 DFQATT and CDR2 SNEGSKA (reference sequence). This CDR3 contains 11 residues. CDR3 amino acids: CSAPGGRGAFF. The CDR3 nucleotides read TGCAGTGCTCCGGGGGGAAGGGGGGCTTTCTTT.

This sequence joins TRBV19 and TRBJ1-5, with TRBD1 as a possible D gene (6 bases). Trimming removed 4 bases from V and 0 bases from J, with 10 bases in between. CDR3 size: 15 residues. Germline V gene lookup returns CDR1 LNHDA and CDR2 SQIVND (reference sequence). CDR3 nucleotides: TGTGCCAGTAGTACCCAGGGGTATAGCAATCAGCCCCAGCATTTT. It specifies CASSTQGYSNQPQHF.

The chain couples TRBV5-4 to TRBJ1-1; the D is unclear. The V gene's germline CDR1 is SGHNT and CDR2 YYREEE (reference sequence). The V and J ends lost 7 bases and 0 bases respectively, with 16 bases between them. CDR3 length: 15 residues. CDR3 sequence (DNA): TGTGCCAGCGCGCCTGTGGCAGCAATGAACACTGAAGCTTTCTTT. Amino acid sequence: CASAPVAAMNTEAFF.

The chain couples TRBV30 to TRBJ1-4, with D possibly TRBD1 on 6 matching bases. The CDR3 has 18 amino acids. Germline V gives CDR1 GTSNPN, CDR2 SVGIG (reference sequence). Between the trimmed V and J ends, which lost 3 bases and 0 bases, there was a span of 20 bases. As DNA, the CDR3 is TGTGCCTGGAGAGTCAGGGGAGCAGAAGGGGCAACTAATGAAAAACTGTTTTTT. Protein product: CAWRVRGAEGATNEKLFF.

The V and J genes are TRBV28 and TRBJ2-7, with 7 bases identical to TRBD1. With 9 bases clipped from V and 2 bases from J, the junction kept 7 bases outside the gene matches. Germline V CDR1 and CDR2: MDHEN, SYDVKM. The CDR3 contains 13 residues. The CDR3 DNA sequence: TGTGCCAGTCGACAGGGAACTGCCTACGAGCAGTACTTC. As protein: CASRQGTAYEQYF.

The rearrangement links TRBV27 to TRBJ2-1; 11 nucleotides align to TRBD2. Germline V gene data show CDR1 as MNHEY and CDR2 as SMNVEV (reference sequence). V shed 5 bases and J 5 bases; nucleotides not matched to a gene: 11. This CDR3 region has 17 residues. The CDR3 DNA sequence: TGTGCCAGCAGTCGGACTAGCGGGCTCTGGCCCGACAATGAGCAGTTCTTC. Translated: CASSRTSGLWPDNEQFF.

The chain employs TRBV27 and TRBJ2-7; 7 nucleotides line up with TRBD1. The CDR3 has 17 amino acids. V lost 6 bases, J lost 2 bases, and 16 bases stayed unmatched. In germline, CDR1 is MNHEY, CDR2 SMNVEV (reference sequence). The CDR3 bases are TGTGCCAGCAGCCGGAACGACCGGGACAGACAAACCTACGAGCAGTACTTC. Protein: CASSRNDRDRQTYEQYF.

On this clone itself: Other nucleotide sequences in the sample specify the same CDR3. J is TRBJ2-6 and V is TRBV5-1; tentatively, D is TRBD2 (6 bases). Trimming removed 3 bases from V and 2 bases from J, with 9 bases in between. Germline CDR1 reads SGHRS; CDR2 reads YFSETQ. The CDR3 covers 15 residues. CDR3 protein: CASSSGGAGANVLTF. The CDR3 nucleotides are TGCGCCAGCAGCTCCGGAGGGGCTGGGGCCAACGTCCTGACTTTC.

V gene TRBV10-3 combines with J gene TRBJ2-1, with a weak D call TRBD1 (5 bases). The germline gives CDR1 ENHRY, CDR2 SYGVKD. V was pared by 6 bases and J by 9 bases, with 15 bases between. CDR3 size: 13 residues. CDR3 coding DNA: TGTGCCATCAGGACTCCAGGGCCCCCTGAGCAGTTCTTC. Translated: CAIRTPGPPEQFF.

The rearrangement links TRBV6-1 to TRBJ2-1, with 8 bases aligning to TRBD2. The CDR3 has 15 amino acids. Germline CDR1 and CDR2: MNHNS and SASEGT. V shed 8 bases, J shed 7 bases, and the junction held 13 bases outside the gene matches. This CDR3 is CASRSGGGPRNEQFF. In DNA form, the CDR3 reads TGTGCCAGCCGCAGCGGGGGAGGGCCTAGAAATGAGCAGTTCTTC.